The clone carrying this TCR beta chain was seen a few times. Its antigen remains unknown. This record belongs to a study of CD8 T cells in ankylosing spondylitis. Germline V gene data show CDR1 as SGHTA and CDR2 as FQGNSA. Between the trimmed V and J ends, which lost 1 base and 4 bases, there was a span of 14 bases. CDR3 length: 16 residues. Study-level results: Past research had described some motif variants in reactive arthritis synovial fluid and blood. Relatively scarce in peripheral blood, disease-linked clones were CD8+.

5'-RACE, quantitative and with molecular barcodes, yielded the TCR beta libraries. TCRdb processed the 5' RACE reads anew with MiXCR; each CDR3 protein has one entry. The data show fewer than 200,000 distinct CDR3 sequences, 18% seen once. The origin of this receptor is a male donor between 5 and 29 years old with ankylosing spondylitis or in good health (not recorded which). Sequencing used blood, either unsorted or a sorted T cell fraction (not recorded which). The chain couples TRBV7-2 to TRBJ2-1; D might be TRBD2 (6 bases). CDR3 nucleotides: TGTGCCAGCAGCTTAGGGCTAGCGTCAGTTTACAATGAGCAGTTCTTC. It translates to CASSLGLASVYNEQFF.